The 32 T cell receptor beta chains listed next were all sequenced from one sample in a study of CD8 T cells in ankylosing spondylitis. TCRdb analysed the 5' RACE reads with MiXCR anew, one entry per CDR3 protein. Here the sample spans roughly 170,000 distinct CDR3 sequences, approximately 9.9% being singletons. Sequencing was performed on blood, either unsorted or a sorted T cell fraction (not recorded which). These receptors originate from a female donor with ankylosing spondylitis or in good health (not recorded which).

The V gene is TRBV4-2, the J gene TRBJ2-5, with D possibly called TRBD1 or TRBD2 (6 bases each). Germline-derived CDR1 and CDR2 are LGHNA and YNFKEQ. V lost 7 bases and J lost 2, with 26 bases in between. The CDR3 covers 18 residues. CDR3 in DNA: TGTGCCAGCATCACCACCGCCCGGGGGCCCAACATTCAAGAGACCCAGTACTTC. Amino acids: CASITTARGPNIQETQYF.

This clonotype was seen a handful of times. As DNA, the CDR3 is TGTGCCAGCAGTGATTCCGCCGAGCAGTACTTC. Its protein is CASSDSAEQYF. The rearrangement links TRBV2 to TRBJ2-7; no clear D. CDR1 and CDR2 (germline): SNHLY, FYNNEI. Trimming took off 3 bases at V and 6 bases at J, with 6 bases between the two ends. This CDR3 has 11 amino acids.

The chain joins TRBV4-3 to TRBJ2-3, with 10 bases that match TRBD2. After removal of 5 bases from V and 11 bases from J, the junction contained 16 bases not matched to a gene. Per germline, CDR1 LGHNA and CDR2 YSLEER. This CDR3 contains 16 residues. The CDR3 reads CASSSSLLAGTAGQYF. The CDR3 region has the DNA TGCGCCAGCAGCTCAAGCTTACTAGCGGGGACCGCGGGGCAGTATTTT.

V usage is TRBV7-9 and J usage is TRBJ2-1; D uncertain. The length of the CDR3 is 13 residues. Germline V gives CDR1 SEHNR, CDR2 FQNEAQ (reference sequence). V was clipped by 5 bases and J by 5 bases, with 10 bases between them. The CDR3 nucleotides are TGTGCCAGCAGCCCCGCCCTCGACAATGAGCAGTTCTTC. This translates into CASSPALDNEQFF.

At least ten counts were recorded for this clonotype. The chain has TRBV20-1 and TRBJ2-1; 10 nucleotides match TRBD2. Germline values: CDR1 DFQATT, CDR2 SNEGSKA (reference sequence). Trimming at V came to 6 bases and at J to 3 bases, leaving 8 bases not matched to a gene. CDR3 length: 15 residues. The CDR3 loop is CSAARLAGVYNEQFF. CDR3 nucleotide sequence: TGCAGTGCCGCCCGGCTAGCGGGAGTCTACAATGAGCAGTTCTTC.

The chain recombines TRBV4-1 with TRBJ2-7; TRBD2 matches at 9 bases. This CDR3 region has 15 residues. Germline CDR1 is MGHRA and CDR2 is YSYEKL. The ends lost 0 bases at V and 2 bases at J; junction bases unmatched: 2. DNA for the CDR3: TGCGCCAGCAGCCAAGAGGGACTAGCCCCCTACGAGCAGTACTTC. It translates to CASSQEGLAPYEQYF.

This clonotype was recorded a few times. V and J are TRBV7-9 and TRBJ1-1, with a weak D call TRBD1 (6 bases). The germline V gene has CDR1 SEHNR and CDR2 FQNEAQ (reference sequence). V lost 6 bases to trimming and J lost 3 bases, with 23 bases between them. This CDR3 is built from 17 residues. CDR3 amino acids: CASRLGVGGDLDTEAFF. The CDR3 region has the DNA TGTGCCAGCAGACTCGGTGTCGGGGGCGATCTGGACACTGAAGCTTTCTTT.

This clonotype was counted between two and nine times. This chain links TRBV20-1 with TRBJ2-3, with D possibly matching TRBD2 (6 bases). In germline, CDR1 is DFQATT, CDR2 SNEGSKA (reference sequence). V was trimmed by 3 bases and J by 6 bases, leaving 10 bases between them. There are 12 residues in the CDR3. The CDR3 coding sequence is TGCAGTGCTAGCTCGGGAGCGGATACGCAGTATTTT. Residues: CSASSGADTQYF.

This clonotype was recorded a few times. This sequence joins TRBV10-3 and TRBJ2-1; the match to TRBD2 covers 13 bases. Germline values: CDR1 ENHRY, CDR2 SYGVKD. Trimming cost V 6 bases and J 5 bases; bases outside gene matches: 10. The CDR3 runs to 17 residues. The CDR3 sequence is CAISSTSGRPHNNEQFF. The CDR3 DNA reads as TGTGCCATCAGCTCGACTAGCGGGAGGCCCCATAACAATGAGCAGTTCTTC.

The V call is TRBV6-1, the J call TRBJ2-1; D call uncertain. This CDR3 has 12 residues. CDR1 and CDR2 (germline): MNHNS, SASEGT. V was cut by 10 bases and J by 5 bases, with 12 bases left in between. The CDR3: CATENEHNEQFF. The CDR3 nucleotides read TGTGCCACCGAAAATGAACACAATGAGCAGTTCTTC.

In its sample, this clonotype was seen many times. The V and J genes are TRBV7-2 and TRBJ2-3; D gene unclear. Germline CDR1 and CDR2: SGHTA and FQGNSA. Trimming pared 4 bases from V and 1 base from J, leaving 6 bases between. The CDR3 loop spans 13 amino acids. In nucleotides, the CDR3 is TGTGCCAGCAGCTCCTGGGGCACAGATACGCAGTATTTT. The encoded protein is CASSSWGTDTQYF.

This clonotype has a handful of counts. This chain links TRBV7-9 with TRBJ2-7; tentative D call: TRBD2 (6 bases). The germline V gene has CDR1 SEHNR and CDR2 FQNEAQ (reference sequence). Trimming pared 7 bases from V and 1 base from J, leaving 11 bases between. The CDR3 has 13 residues. CDR3 amino acids: CASNPSGSYEQYF. In nucleotides, the CDR3 is TGTGCCAGCAATCCCAGCGGGTCCTACGAGCAGTACTTC. Looking up the rest from reference TRBV7-9 and TRBJ2-7 gives the full variable domain: DTGVSQNPRHKITKRGQNVTFRCDPISEHNRLYWYRQTLGQGPEFLTYFQNEAQLEKSRLLSDRFSAERPKGSFSTLEIQRTEQGDSAMYLCASNPSGSYEQYFGPGTRLTVT.

This clonotype has more than one count but fewer than ten. CDR3 DNA sequence: TGTGCCAGCAGACATGGCGGGGAGCTGTTTTTT. This gives the protein CASRHGGELFF. J is TRBJ2-2 and V is TRBV13, with no clear D. V dropped 6 bases and J dropped 7 bases, with 6 bases sitting between them. The CDR3 extends over 11 amino acids. Germline V lookup: CDR1 PRHDT, CDR2 FYEKMQ (reference sequence).

Only a few counts were recorded for this clonotype. The rearrangement links TRBV7-9 to TRBJ2-5, with D perhaps TRBD1 (7 bases). In germline, CDR1 is SEHNR, CDR2 FQNEAQ (reference sequence). Deletions cut 4 bases from V and 4 bases from J, with 19 bases between. This CDR3 has 16 residues. CDR3 DNA: TGTGCCAGCAGCTCCCCCCAGGGGGGCAGGCGAGAGACCCAGTACTTC. Translation: CASSSPQGGRRETQYF.

This clonotype was seen more than once but under ten times. This sequence joins TRBV7-2 and TRBJ1-2; 9 bases fit TRBD1. Losses at the gene ends were 5 bases for V and 5 bases for J; bases not matched to a gene: 9. This CDR3 region has 15 residues. Germline V CDR1 and CDR2: SGHTA, FQGNSA. The CDR3 reads CASSKRYRGQYGYTF. The CDR3 region has the DNA TGTGCCAGCAGCAAGCGCTACAGGGGGCAGTATGGCTACACCTTC.

Only a few counts were recorded for this clonotype. The J gene is TRBJ1-4, the V gene TRBV25-1, with D perhaps TRBD1 (5 bases). The germline V gene encodes CDR1 MGHDK and CDR2 SYGVNS. The CDR3 is 13 amino acids. V shed 5 bases and J shed 5 bases, with 9 bases lying between them. DNA of the CDR3: TGTGCCAGCAGTCCGTGGGGGAATGAAAAACTGTTTTTT. Protein product: CASSPWGNEKLFF.

This clonotype occurred a few times. The chain recombines TRBV7-9 with TRBJ2-1, with 8 bases that match TRBD1. Trimming at V came to 0 bases and at J to 6 bases, leaving 4 bases not matched to a gene. The germline V gene encodes CDR1 SEHNR and CDR2 FQNEAQ (reference sequence). This CDR3 is 15 amino acids long. CDR3 DNA sequence: TGTGCCAGCAGCTTAGCGCGTGGGACAGGCAATGAGCAGTTCTTC. This gives the protein CASSLARGTGNEQFF.

The V call is TRBV6-2 or TRBV6-3, the J call TRBJ2-7, with 14 positions matching TRBD2. With 0 bases clipped from V and 3 bases from J, the junction kept 10 bases outside the gene matches. Germline V gene data show CDR1 as MNHEY and CDR2 as SVGEGT. The CDR3 totals 19 residues. CDR3 in amino acids: CASSYSGTSGRTDYYEQYF. The CDR3 nucleotides are TGTGCCAGCAGTTACTCGGGGACTAGCGGGAGAACAGATTACTACGAGCAGTACTTC.

The chain recombines TRBV4-1 with TRBJ1-1, with D possibly being TRBD1 (5 bases). V lost 3 bases to trimming and J lost 11 bases, with 22 bases between them. In germline, CDR1 is MGHRA, CDR2 YSYEKL. This CDR3 has 15 amino acids. This CDR3 reads CASSHELRTFEGAFF. CDR3 sequence (DNA): TGCGCCAGCAGCCATGAGTTGAGGACCTTCGAGGGGGCTTTCTTT.

This clonotype was found a few times. The chain uses TRBV30 and TRBJ2-7, with TRBD2 matching over 7 bases. The germline gives CDR1 GTSNPN, CDR2 SVGIG (reference sequence). Losses at the gene ends were 2 bases for V and 7 bases for J; bases not matched to a gene: 8. The CDR3 totals 13 residues. The CDR3: CAWSTGLVDEQYF. The CDR3 nucleotides read TGTGCCTGGAGTACAGGACTAGTGGATGAGCAGTACTTC.

This clonotype was counted a few times. The CDR3 reads CASRREGREETQYF. CDR3 nucleotide sequence: TGTGCCAGCAGACGGGAGGGTAGGGAAGAGACCCAGTACTTC. The chain combines TRBV12-3 or TRBV12-4 with TRBJ2-5; 8 bases agree with TRBD2. This CDR3 region has 14 residues. V lost 6 bases and J lost 3; bases outside the gene matches: 6.

In this sample, this clonotype turned up many times. This sequence joins TRBV4-3 and TRBJ2-7; D uncertain. This CDR3 contains 13 residues. Per the germline V gene, CDR1 is LGHNA and CDR2 is YSLEER. V was cut by 0 bases and J by 4 bases, with 7 bases left in between. The CDR3 region is CASSQDPNYEQYF. In DNA form, the CDR3 reads TGCGCCAGCAGCCAAGATCCCAATTACGAGCAGTACTTC.

The chain carries TRBV2 and TRBJ1-3, with D unresolved. Germline V gene sequence: CDR1 SNHLY, CDR2 FYNNEI. V gave up 4 bases and J gave up 0 bases, with 10 bases separating them. CDR3 size: 15 residues. The CDR3 region has the DNA TGTGCCAGCAGTGGGACCGATTACTCTGGAAACACCATATATTTT. Translation gives CASSGTDYSGNTIYF.

This chain's CDR3 is CASSQERDFGYEQYF. The CDR3 DNA reads TGCGCCAGCAGCCAAGAACGGGACTTCGGGTACGAGCAGTACTTC. The chain carries TRBV4-3 and TRBJ2-7; weak D call: TRBD2 (6 bases). V dropped 0 bases and J dropped 4 bases, with 13 bases sitting between them. Germline V CDR1 and CDR2: LGHNA, YSLEER. The CDR3 is 15 amino acids.

This clonotype was seen more than once but under ten times. This chain links TRBV6-5 with TRBJ1-2; TRBD1 is a possible D gene (5 bases). V gave up 0 bases and J gave up 8 bases, with 13 bases separating them. The germline CDR1 and CDR2 sequences are MNHEY and SVGAGI. The CDR3 totals 14 residues. CDR3 DNA: TGTGCCAGCAGTTACTCAGGCAGGGTGGGGGGCTACACCTTC. Translated, it gives CASSYSGRVGGYTF.

This clonotype was counted a few times. J is TRBJ2-1 and V is TRBV5-4; TRBD2 matches 8 bases. The CDR3 spans 16 residues. J lost 8 bases, V lost 2 bases, and 12 bases had no gene match. Germline CDR1 is SGHNT and CDR2 is YYREEE (reference sequence). CDR3: CASSFPQREKFDEQFF. For the CDR3, the DNA is TGTGCCAGCAGCTTCCCCCAGCGGGAGAAGTTTGATGAGCAGTTCTTC.

To note about this clonotype: Compared with germline, one end of the junction differs, possibly owing to a read error. J is TRBJ1-4 and V is TRBV2; D is ambiguous. Germline CDR1 is SNHLY and CDR2 is FYNNEI. This CDR3 comprises 15 residues. The CDR3 sequence: CASSLQHSTNEILFF. CDR3 DNA sequence: TGTGCCAGCAGTTTACAGCACTCAACTAATGAAATACTGTTTTTT.

In its sample, this clonotype was seen a few times. The rearrangement links TRBV6-5 to TRBJ1-5; D is unresolved. The CDR3 covers 17 residues. V was clipped by 2 bases and J by 0 bases, with 14 bases between them. Per the germline V gene, CDR1 is MNHEY and CDR2 is SVGAGI. In nucleotides, the CDR3 is TGTGCCAGCAGTTACCCTCGAGCCTGCTATAGCAATCAGCCCCAGCATTTT. Translated, it gives CASSYPRACYSNQPQHF.

The chain joins TRBV20-1 to TRBJ2-3, with D possibly TRBD2 on 5 matching bases. V lost 6 bases, J lost 0 bases, and 16 bases lay in between. The CDR3 is made up of 15 amino acids. Germline CDR1 DFQATT, CDR2 SNEGSKA (reference sequence). CDR3 coding DNA: TGCAGTGCCCGGACCCGAGCGGCTAGCACAGATACGCAGTATTTT. It specifies CSARTRAASTDTQYF.

Relative to its sample, this clonotype is medium-sized. V and J are TRBV4-3 and TRBJ2-5, with D unclear. V dropped 0 bases and J dropped 6 bases, with 14 bases sitting between them. The CDR3 consists of 15 residues. The germline V gene encodes CDR1 LGHNA and CDR2 YSLEER. The CDR3: CASSQDWKSSKTQYF. CDR3 nucleotides: TGCGCCAGCAGCCAAGATTGGAAAAGCTCAAAGACCCAGTACTTC.

This clonotype was observed a handful of times. J is TRBJ1-1 and V is TRBV7-2; possibly TRBD1 for D (5 bases). The CDR3 runs to 15 residues. Trimming stripped 2 bases from V and 6 bases from J, with 16 bases between. Per germline, CDR1 SGHTA and CDR2 FQGNSA. CDR3 residues: CASSLSQGVFPEAFF. The CDR3 DNA sequence: TGTGCCAGCAGCTTATCCCAGGGCGTATTCCCTGAAGCTTTCTTT. The full variable domain, completed using reference TRBV7-2 and TRBJ1-1, is GAGVSQSPSNKVTEKGKDVELRCDPISGHTALYWYRQSLGQGLEFLIYFQGNSAPDKSGLPSDRFSAERTGGSVSTLTIQRTQQEDSAVYLCASSLSQGVFPEAFFGQGTRLTVV.

In its sample, this clonotype was seen many times. J is TRBJ1-5 and V is TRBV2, with 7 bases aligning to TRBD1. Germline loops: CDR1 SNHLY, CDR2 FYNNEI. This CDR3 is built from 14 residues. J lost 0 bases, V lost 8 bases, and 4 bases had no gene match. DNA for the CDR3: TGTGCCAGCGGGGGACAGAATAGCAATCAGCCCCAGCATTTT. It codes for CASGGQNSNQPQHF.